The 20 T cell receptor beta chains presented below share a single source sample, sequenced in a study of blood T cell repertoires in COVID-19. Sequencing used immunoSEQ multiplex PCR; TCRdb keeps in-frame clones, though not all of them. Among over 80,000 clones, around three quarters were seen once, and the ten largest hold approximately 4%. Input material: peripheral blood. The receptors shown here come from a woman between 50 and 59 years old with acute or convalescent COVID-19.

This chain joins TRBV7-2 and TRBJ2-6; D may be TRBD2 (5 bases). This CDR3 has 14 amino acids. Germline V gene sequence: CDR1 SGHTA, CDR2 FQGNSA. V lost 2 bases to trimming and J lost 4 bases, with 6 bases between them. This CDR3 reads CASSLLAGANVLTF. The CDR3 DNA reads TGTGCCAGCAGCTTACTAGCCGGGGCCAACGTCCTGACTTTC.

This clone showed up just once. V usage is TRBV3-1 (or the pseudogene TRBV3-2) and J usage is TRBJ2-5; 7 bases align to TRBD1. J gave up 10 bases and V 10 bases, and 9 bases lay outside the gene matches. The CDR3 covers 11 residues. The germline V gene has CDR1 LGHDT and CDR2 YNNKEL (reference sequence). Here the CDR3 reads CATSRGGVQYF. As DNA, the CDR3 is TGTGCCACCTCTAGAGGGGGCGTCCAGTACTTC.

This chain links TRBV28 with TRBJ1-1, with D possibly TRBD1 on 5 matching bases. Germline V gene data show CDR1 as MDHEN and CDR2 as SYDVKM. V was pared by 5 bases and J by 4 bases, with 5 bases between. The CDR3 has 11 residues. In DNA, the CDR3 is TGTGCCAGCAGTCAGGGCACTGAAGCTTTCTTT. Protein sequence: CASSQGTEAFF. Full variable domain (missing parts from reference TRBV28 and TRBJ1-1): DVKVTQSSRYLVKRTGEKVFLECVQDMDHENMFWYRQDPGLGLRLIYFSYDVKMKEKGDIPEGYSVSREKKERFSLILESASTNQTSMYLCASSQGTEAFFGQGTRLTVV.

The chain combines TRBV19 with TRBJ1-5; D uncertain. The CDR3 contains 15 residues. Germline CDR1 is LNHDA and CDR2 is SQIVND (reference sequence). V lost 3 bases to trimming and J lost 6 bases, with 15 bases between them. The CDR3 sequence: CASSIKGTVGQPQHF. The CDR3 DNA is TGTGCCAGTAGTATTAAAGGAACAGTCGGTCAGCCCCAGCATTTT.

This chain links TRBV18 with TRBJ1-6; 9 bases are shared with TRBD1. This CDR3 is 14 amino acids long. Per germline, CDR1 KGHSH and CDR2 LQKENI. The junction had 2 bases not matched to a gene; V was cut back by 4 bases and J by 7 bases. The CDR3 DNA reads TGTGCCAGCTCACTGGACAGGGGAAATTCACCCCTCCACTTT. It specifies CASSLDRGNSPLHF.

The rearrangement uses TRBV28 and TRBJ1-1; perhaps TRBD1 as D (5 bases). Looked up from germline, CDR1 is MDHEN and CDR2 is SYDVKM. Trimming removed 3 bases at V and 3 bases at J, with 8 bases between. CDR3 size: 13 residues. CDR3 loop: CASSFSRDTEAFF. CDR3 nucleotides: TGTGCCAGCAGTTTTAGCAGGGACACTGAAGCTTTCTTT.

V usage is TRBV24-1 and J usage is TRBJ2-5; 7 positions agree with TRBD2. The junction had 7 bases not matched to a gene; V was cut back by 3 bases and J by 1 base. Germline V gene lookup returns CDR1 KGHDR and CDR2 SFDVKD. This CDR3 is built from 16 residues. CDR3 coding DNA: TGTGCCACCAGTGATGGGGGGGGAGCAAGCCAAGAGACCCAGTACTTC. This gives the protein CATSDGGGASQETQYF.

V is TRBV21-1 and J is TRBJ1-1. TRBV21-1 is assigned pseudogene status. The CDR3 is made up of 16 amino acids. In DNA form, the CDR3 reads TGTGCCAGCAGCGAACGGAAGAGGGCTTTGAACACTGAAGCTTTCTTT. Its translation is CASSERKRALNTEAFF.

The gene calls are TRBV4-1 and TRBJ2-2; 7 bases line up with TRBD1. The CDR3 is 18 residues long. After removal of 1 base from V and 2 bases from J, the junction contained 10 bases not matched to a gene. Germline lookup yields CDR1 MGHRA and CDR2 YSYEKL. The CDR3 sequence is CASSQAGTGEPNTGELFF. The DNA for the CDR3 is TGCGCCAGCAGCCAAGCTGGCACAGGGGAACCCAACACCGGGGAGCTGTTTTTT.

CDR3 sequence reads: CASSTDSDLNYGYTF. In DNA form, the CDR3 reads TGTGCCAGCAGCACGGACAGTGATCTAAACTATGGCTACACCTTC. The chain uses TRBV7-8 and TRBJ1-2, with D perhaps matching TRBD1 (6 bases). Trimming shortened V by 5 bases and J by 2 bases, and 15 bases separated the two germline ends. The CDR3 length is 15 residues. Germline values: CDR1 SGHVS, CDR2 FQNEAQ.

This clone was found a few times. The genes are TRBV28 and TRBJ1-4; perhaps TRBD1 as D (6 bases). The length of the CDR3 is 13 residues. V was trimmed by 6 bases and J by 8 bases, leaving 13 bases between them. Germline V lookup: CDR1 MDHEN, CDR2 SYDVKM. The CDR3: CASRKPQGEKLFF. The CDR3 DNA reads as TGTGCCAGCAGGAAACCCCAGGGGGAAAAACTGTTTTTT.

The CDR3 DNA is TGTGCCAGCAGTTACCACCCCAGTGCTGAAGCTTTCTTT. Translating it yields CASSYHPSAEAFF. The rearrangement joins TRBV6-2 or TRBV6-3 to TRBJ1-1, with D uncertain. Looked up from germline, CDR1 is MNHEY and CDR2 is SVGEGT. Trimming took 2 bases from V and 6 from J, leaving 10 bases between them. CDR3 length: 13 amino acids.

The J gene is TRBJ1-1, the V gene TRBV7-2; the D gene is possibly TRBD1 (6 bases). The CDR3 covers 14 residues. Germline V gives CDR1 SGHTA, CDR2 FQGNSA. Trimming removed 5 bases at V and 4 bases at J, with 14 bases between. CDR3 loop: CASSPGAGGTEAFF. CDR3 DNA sequence: TGTGCCAGCAGCCCGGGGGCGGGGGGCACTGAAGCTTTCTTT.

The rearrangement joins TRBV6-2 or TRBV6-3 to TRBJ1-6; the match to TRBD1 covers 7 bases. The length of the CDR3 is 11 residues. Germline V gives CDR1 MNHEY, CDR2 SVGEGT. J was trimmed by 14 bases and V by 5 bases; bases with no gene match: 3. The CDR3, as DNA: TGTGCCAGCAGTGGGACAGCCTCCCTCCACTTT. Encoded protein: CASSGTASLHF.

The chain joins TRBV9 to TRBJ2-7, with TRBD1 identical over 8 bases. CDR1 is SGDLS, CDR2 YYNGEE, per germline. There are 14 residues in the CDR3. J gave up 7 bases and V 2 bases, and 8 bases lay outside the gene matches. The chain's CDR3 is CASSVYSTGGEQYF. CDR3 nucleotides: TGTGCCAGCAGCGTTTATTCTACAGGGGGTGAGCAGTACTTC.

This clone has more than one count but fewer than ten. The chain links TRBV2 to TRBJ1-3; 9 bases are a match to TRBD1. Losses at the gene ends were 6 bases for V and 0 bases for J; bases not matched to a gene: 21. Germline V gives CDR1 SNHLY, CDR2 FYNNEI. The CDR3 totals 21 residues. CDR3 sequence: CASRILTGTGNLQSSGNTIYF. The CDR3, as DNA: TGTGCCAGCAGAATCCTCACCGGGACAGGGAATCTCCAGAGCTCTGGAAACACCATATATTTT.

This chain connects TRBV12-3 or TRBV12-4 to TRBJ1-2; perhaps TRBD1 as D (6 bases). The CDR3 consists of 11 residues. The V end lost 10 bases, the J end lost 8 bases, and 14 bases lay between the germline ends. CDR3 amino acids: CATSRGIGYTF. CDR3 DNA sequence: TGTGCCACTTCCAGGGGCATCGGCTACACCTTC.

This sequence joins TRBV28 and TRBJ2-5; TRBD2 matches 7 bases. V lost 6 bases to trimming and J lost 5 bases; unmatched junction nucleotides: 21. Germline values: CDR1 MDHEN, CDR2 SYDVKM. The CDR3 consists of 18 residues. The CDR3 nucleotides read TGTGCCAGCAGGCCCCTCACGGGGAGCAGGGAGGGATGGGAGACCCAGTACTTC. Translated, it gives CASRPLTGSREGWETQYF.

J is TRBJ2-5 and V is TRBV28, with TRBD2 identical over 9 bases. This CDR3 has 15 amino acids. Trimming took 7 bases from V and 9 from J; bases not matched to a gene: 15. Germline V gene lookup returns CDR1 MDHEN and CDR2 SYDVKM. CDR3 protein: CASTPNRAGGHPQYF. The DNA of the CDR3 is TGTGCCAGCACTCCCAACAGGGCGGGGGGGCACCCCCAGTACTTC.

The rearrangement links TRBV18 to TRBJ1-1; 7 bases line up with TRBD1. Unmatched junction bases numbered 5, after V lost 0 bases and J lost 1 base. Germline CDR1 KGHSH, CDR2 LQKENI. CDR3 length: 16 amino acids. CDR3 in DNA: TGTGCCAGCTCACCACCAGGGGGCTCGGCGAACACTGAAGCTTTCTTT. Its protein product is CASSPPGGSANTEAFF.